This is a list of T cell receptor beta chains from one sample in a study of cytomegalovirus exposure and HLA in healthy donors. Method: immunoSEQ multiplex PCR; TCRdb's copy keeps in-frame clones and lacks some. The sample records fewer than 200,000 clones, around 83% being singletons. Sequencing was carried out using PBMCs. These receptors originate from a man younger than 35 in good health and CMV-seropositive. Both conserved end residues are part of each CDR3. The order of the fields is clone size, J gene, D gene, V gene, CDR3 DNA, CDR3 protein. The D gene is left open where the match is weak. The size field is filled for only some rows; it gives once, few, many or a size class.

. | TRBJ1-1 | TRBD1 | TRBV11-2 | TGTGCCAGCAGCTTAAGGGGGCAGAGCACTGAAGCTTTCTTT | CASSLRGQSTEAFF
. | TRBJ2-7 | TRBD1 | TRBV7-2 | TGTGCCAGCAGCTTATCGGGGGAACAGGGGGCATCCTACGAGCAGTACTTC | CASSLSGEQGASYEQYF
. | TRBJ1-1 | TRBD1 | TRBV5-6 | TGTGCCAGCAGCTCACCGACAGGGTTGAGGGACACTGAAGCTTTCTTT | CASSSPTGLRDTEAFF
. | TRBJ2-7 | . | TRBV5-1 | TGCGCCAGCAGCCCCAAGAGCGGGCCAAACTACGAGCAGTACTTC | CASSPKSGPNYEQYF
once | TRBJ1-1 | . | TRBV28 | TGTGCCAGCAGTAGACAGGTCACCACTGAAGCTTTCTTT | CASSRQVTTEAFF
. | TRBJ1-6 | . | TRBV11-2 | TGTGCCAGCAGCCAAACAGGGCGAATCTCACCCCTCCACTTT | CASSQTGRISPLHF
. | TRBJ1-1 | . | TRBV6-6 | TGTGCCAGCAGTTACATCCAGAACACTGAAGCTTTCTTT | CASSYIQNTEAFF
. | TRBJ1-3 | . | TRBV7-6 | TGTGCCAGCAGCTTAGCGCAGGGAGGGTCTGGAAACACCATATATTTT | CASSLAQGGSGNTIYF
. | TRBJ1-6 | TRBD1 | TRBV9 | TGTGCCAGCAGCGAAAACAGGGGTGGGAGCTCCTATAATTCACCCCTCCACTTT | CASSENRGGSSYNSPLHF
. | TRBJ2-7 | TRBD2 | TRBV5-1 | TGCGCCAGCAGCTTGAGCGGGGGTAGCTACGAGCAGTACTTC | CASSLSGGSYEQYF
few | TRBJ1-2 | TRBD1 | TRBV6-6 | TGTGCCAGCAGCGGACAGGGAGGATTCTATGGCTACACCTTC | CASSGQGGFYGYTF
. | TRBJ2-7 | . | TRBV12-1 | TGTGCCAGCAGCGGGGACAGGAGCTCCTACGAGCAGTACTTC | CASSGDRSSYEQYF
once | TRBJ2-3 | TRBD1 | TRBV15 | TGTGCCACCAGCAGAGAAGGGGGCCCCACAGATACGCAGTATTTT | CATSREGGPTDTQYF
. | TRBJ2-7 | TRBD2 | TRBV7-6 | TGTGCCAGCAGCCGGAGCGGGGGGGCCCACGAGCAGTACTTC | CASSRSGGAHEQYF
few | TRBJ1-2 | TRBD1 | TRBV9 | TGTGCCAGCAGCGCCTCGGGACAGGGGGTGGGTGGCTACACCTTC | CASSASGQGVGGYTF
. | TRBJ2-5 | . | TRBV5-1 | TGCGCCAGCAGCCAACTTACTAGTCAAGAGACCCAGTACTTC | CASSQLTSQETQYF
. | TRBJ1-6 | TRBD1 | TRBV7-2 | TGTGCCAGCAGCTTATCGACAGGGACTAATTCACCCCTCCACTTT | CASSLSTGTNSPLHF
. | TRBJ2-6 | . | TRBV9 | TGTGCCAGCAGCGTAGAACTACGGGATCCTGGGGCCAACGTCCTGACTTTC | CASSVELRDPGANVLTF
. | TRBJ2-7 | TRBD1 | TRBV5-1 | TGCGCCAGCAGCTTGGGACAGGGCCTCACCTACGAGCAGTACTTC | CASSLGQGLTYEQYF
. | TRBJ2-1 | . | TRBV4-3 | TGCGCCAGCAGCCAAGGACGCCGGGTTCTTGGCAATGAGCAGTTCTTC | CASSQGRRVLGNEQFF
. | TRBJ2-5 | TRBD1 | TRBV6-1 | TGTGCCAGCAGTGGGTTGGGACAGGGAAATACCGGGACCCAGTACTTC | CASSGLGQGNTGTQYF
. | TRBJ2-5 | . | TRBV7-9 | TGTGCCAGCAGCCCCCAAGGTGGGTGGAGGGAGACCCAGTACTTC | CASSPQGGWRETQYF
. | TRBJ1-2 | . | TRBV16 | TGTGCCAGCAGCCAATCACCAGGGGACTATGGCTACACCTTC | CASSQSPGDYGYTF
many | TRBJ1-1 | TRBD1 | TRBV5-6 | TGTGCCAGCAGTCGGACAGGGAACGCTTTCTTT | CASSRTGNAFF
. | TRBJ2-1 | . | TRBV5-5 | TGTGCCAGCAGCCCTACTAGCAGGTCCTACAATGAGCAGTTCTTC | CASSPTSRSYNEQFF
. | TRBJ2-3 | TRBD2 | TRBV18 | TGTGCCAGCTCACTGATGAAAAGCGGGGGGGCCCGCACAGATACGCAGTATTTT | CASSLMKSGGARTDTQYF
few | TRBJ1-3 | . | TRBV6-7 | TGTGCCAGCAGTTACTCGACTTCGGGTCAGGGGTTCAGAAACACCATATATTTT | CASSYSTSGQGFRNTIYF
once | TRBJ2-3 | . | TRBV9 | TGTGCCAGCAGCTCAGCTCAGGCCTCTAGCACAGATACGCAGTATTTT | CASSSAQASSTDTQYF
. | TRBJ1-1 | . | TRBV25-1 | TGTGCCAGCAGTGAGGGGGGGATTGGGGTAGATGCTTTCTTT | CASSEGGIGVDAFF
once | TRBJ2-5 | TRBD2 | TRBV15 | TGTGCCACCAGCAGGGGGGGGTCAATTGAGACCCAGTACTTC | CATSRGGSIETQYF
. | TRBJ1-2 | TRBD1 | TRBV7-9 | TGTGCCAGCAGCATTTCCGGGACAGGGAATGGCTACACCTTC | CASSISGTGNGYTF
once | TRBJ1-1 | . | TRBV4-1 | TGCGCCAGCAGCCAAGATGTGGAGGGGTCGAGAATCGTCGCTGAAGCTTTCTTT | CASSQDVEGSRIVAEAFF
. | TRBJ2-4 | . | TRBV5-1 | TGCGCCAGCAGCACTGGGGCTATCGGAGCCAAAAACAGTCAGTACTTC | CASSTGAIGAKNSQYF
. | TRBJ2-3 | . | TRBV7-2 | TGTGCCAGCAGCTTAGGCAGAGATACGCAGTATTTT | CASSLGRDTQYF
. | TRBJ1-6 | . | TRBV30 | TGTGCCTTCACTTCGAACTCCTATAATTCACCCCTCCACTTT | CAFTSNSYNSPLHF
few | TRBJ2-2 | TRBD1 | TRBV4-1 | TGCGCCAGCAGCCAAGGTGAAGTATTAGGGACAGATAACACCGGGGAGCTGTTTTTT | CASSQGEVLGTDNTGELFF
. | TRBJ2-3 | TRBD2 | TRBV2 | TGTGCCAGCAGAGAGCGGGGGGGCACAGATACGCAGTATTTT | CASRERGGTDTQYF
. | TRBJ1-5 | . | TRBV7-2 | TGTGCCAGCAGCTTGGCAGGCTATAGCAATCAGCCCCAGCATTTT | CASSLAGYSNQPQHF
few | TRBJ2-5 | TRBD1 | TRBV5-6 | TGTGCCAGCAGCTTGGTTCGCCAGGGGGTCCAAGAGACCCAGTACTTC | CASSLVRQGVQETQYF
. | TRBJ1-2 | . | TRBV19 | TGTGCCAGTACCCGGGAGGAGGGAGCGCGGGACTATGGCTACACCTTC | CASTREEGARDYGYTF
once | TRBJ2-3 | . | TRBV11-2 | TGTGCCAGCAGCTTCTTAGTCACAGATACGCAGTATTTT | CASSFLVTDTQYF
. | TRBJ1-1 | TRBD1 | TRBV19 | TGTGCCAGTAGTTATTCCTCACAGGGGGCGAGCACTGAAGCTTTCTTT | CASSYSSQGASTEAFF
. | TRBJ1-6 | TRBD1 | TRBV7-9 | TGTGCCAGCAGCCGGGGACAGGGTTATAATTCACCCCTCCACTTT | CASSRGQGYNSPLHF
. | TRBJ1-1 | . | TRBV7-3 | TGTGCCAGCAGCTTAAGACAGGAAGACACTGAAGCTTTCTTT | CASSLRQEDTEAFF
. | TRBJ2-3 | TRBD2 | TRBV30 | TGTGCCTGGAGTGTACTGCTAGCGGGGGCTAGCACAGATACGCAGTATTTT | CAWSVLLAGASTDTQYF
. | TRBJ1-4 | . | TRBV20-1 | TGCAGTGGTCAGCAGGGTGAAAAACTGTTTTTT | CSGQQGEKLFF
. | TRBJ2-1 | TRBD2 | TRBV7-2 | TGTGCCAGCAGCTTATGGGGGGGGGAGTACAATGAGCAGTTCTTC | CASSLWGGEYNEQFF
. | TRBJ2-5 | . | TRBV9 | TGTGCCAGCAGCCCCGGGGGGACCCAGTACTTC | CASSPGGTQYF
. | TRBJ1-1 | TRBD1 | TRBV2 | TGTGCCAGCAGCGCGACAGGGGTGAGCACTGAAGCTTTCTTT | CASSATGVSTEAFF
. | TRBJ1-1 | TRBD1 | TRBV5-8 | TGTGCCAGCAGCTCCGGACGGGACAGTCCCCACTTT | CASSSGRDSPHF
. | TRBJ2-3 | . | TRBV4-1 | TGCGCCAGCAGCCAAGATCTGGGCGCTGGAGGGGTTCATAGAGATACGCAGTATTTT | CASSQDLGAGGVHRDTQYF
. | TRBJ2-4 | . | TRBV7-9 | TGTGCCAGCAGCCTCACAGGAGTACAGGGAGTAGCCAAAAACATTCAGTACTTC | CASSLTGVQGVAKNIQYF
. | TRBJ2-1 | TRBD2 | TRBV7-9 | TGTGCCAGCAGCTCCCCGGGGACTAGCGGGGGGGCTAACTACAATGAGCAGTTCTTC | CASSSPGTSGGANYNEQFF
few | TRBJ2-1 | . | TRBV5-4 | TGTGCCAGCAGTTGGGGGGGCGGTGAGCAGTTCTTC | CASSWGGGEQFF
. | TRBJ1-2 | . | TRBV28 | TGTGCCACCCTAACCCGGGACAAGGGGTACACGAACTATGGCTACACCTTC | CATLTRDKGYTNYGYTF
few | TRBJ1-3 | TRBD1 | TRBV5-1 | TGCGCCAGCAGCTTGGAGGCAGGGGGGTATGGAAACACCATATATTTT | CASSLEAGGYGNTIYF
. | TRBJ2-7 | . | TRBV7-2 | TGTGCCAGCAGCCTCGCGTTTGGCGAGCAGTACTTC | CASSLAFGEQYF
. | TRBJ2-5 | . | TRBV10-3 | TGTGCCATCAGTGGCCGGGGACTCGAAGAGACCCAGTACTTC | CAISGRGLEETQYF
few | TRBJ1-1 | TRBD1 | TRBV6-5 | TGTGCCAGCAGTCCGACAGGGAGGAACACTGAAGCTTTCTTT | CASSPTGRNTEAFF